Listed here are 27 T cell receptor beta chains from one sample, sequenced in a study of cytomegalovirus exposure and HLA in healthy donors. The PCR used 60 Vbeta and 13 Jbeta primers. Clones were sequenced by immunoSEQ multiplex PCR, and TCRdb holds only the in-frame ones, with some missing. The sample has 80,000 to 95,000 clones; around 81% are singletons. Material: PBMCs. The receptors were gathered from a woman under 40 in good health and CMV-seronegative.

This clone occurred a few times. For the CDR3, the DNA is TGCGCCAGCAGTGAGTCGGGGACAGGGCACAATGAGCAGTTCTTC. Translated, it gives CASSESGTGHNEQFF. The chain is built from TRBV10-2 and TRBJ2-1; TRBD1 agrees at 9 bases. CDR3 length: 15 residues. CDR1 is WSHSY, CDR2 SAAADI, per germline. After removal of 0 bases from V and 5 bases from J, the junction contained 2 bases not matched to a gene.

The table lists this clone with a few counts. The J gene is TRBJ2-3, the V gene TRBV28; the D gene is possibly TRBD1 (6 bases). Trimming cost V 3 bases and J 0 bases, with 13 bases left between them. Germline V CDR1 and CDR2: MDHEN, SYDVKM. The length of the CDR3 is 16 residues. DNA of the CDR3: TGTGCCAGCAGTTTCTCAGGGGTTTCTAGCACAGATACGCAGTATTTT. Protein product: CASSFSGVSSTDTQYF.

This clone was observed a handful of times. The chain uses TRBV15 and TRBJ2-3; no clear D gene. The CDR3 spans 12 residues. With 5 bases removed from V and 2 bases from J, the gap between germline ends came to 5 bases. The V gene's germline CDR1 is LNHNV and CDR2 YYDKDF (reference sequence). The CDR3 loop is CATSLITDTQYF. CDR3 sequence (DNA): TGTGCCACCAGCCTTATCACAGATACGCAGTATTTT.

This clone was seen only a few times. This sequence joins TRBV19 and TRBJ2-5; 9 bases line up with TRBD1. The length of the CDR3 is 16 residues. V shed 2 bases, J shed 0 bases, and the junction held 4 bases outside the gene matches. Germline V gives CDR1 LNHDA, CDR2 SQIVND (reference sequence). The CDR3 sequence: CASSIMGQGNQETQYF. CDR3 DNA sequence: TGTGCCAGTAGTATAATGGGACAGGGTAACCAAGAGACCCAGTACTTC. Drawing the rest from reference TRBV19 and TRBJ2-5, the complete variable domain is DGGITQSPKYLFRKEGQNVTLSCEQNLNHDAMYWYRQDPGQGLRLIYYSQIVNDFQKGDIAEGYSVSREKKESFPLTVTSAQKNPTAFYLCASSIMGQGNQETQYFGPGTRLLVL.

The V and J genes are TRBV27 and TRBJ1-2; tentatively, D is TRBD1 (6 bases). V shed 0 bases and J shed 5 bases, with 16 bases lying between them. This CDR3 has 16 amino acids. Germline V CDR1 and CDR2: MNHEY, SMNVEV (reference sequence). CDR3 in DNA: TGTGCCAGCAGTTTATCCGCAGGGGAGTTTGGGTATGGCTACACCTTC. This sequence encodes CASSLSAGEFGYGYTF.

This sequence joins TRBV2 and TRBJ2-3; D is unclear. Trimming took off 8 bases at V and 1 base at J, with 4 bases between the two ends. The CDR3 contains 11 residues. Germline CDR1 SNHLY, CDR2 FYNNEI. CDR3 sequence reads: CASLGTDTQYF. The CDR3 DNA sequence: TGTGCCAGCCTTGGCACAGATACGCAGTATTTT.

This clone was detected once. The rearrangement uses TRBV11-2 and TRBJ2-1; TRBD2 agrees at 13 bases. The V and J ends lost 1 base and 8 bases, in that order; junction bases with no gene match: 11. Germline values: CDR1 SGHAT, CDR2 FQNNGV. This CDR3 contains 18 residues. This chain's CDR3 is CASSLGLTSGRGQDEQFF. CDR3 DNA sequence: TGTGCCAGCAGCTTAGGGCTTACTAGCGGGAGGGGTCAGGATGAGCAGTTCTTC.

This chain links TRBV28 with TRBJ2-7; TRBD1 is a possible D gene (5 bases). The CDR3 contains 12 residues. Trimming left V 8 bases short and J 0 bases short, with 8 bases between. Germline V CDR1 and CDR2: MDHEN, SYDVKM. This chain's CDR3 is CASVQGSYEQYF. CDR3 in DNA: TGTGCCAGCGTCCAGGGCTCCTACGAGCAGTACTTC.

The rearrangement uses TRBV14 and TRBJ2-7, with 9 bases matching TRBD2. CDR1 and CDR2 from the germline V gene are SGHDN and FVKESK. Losses at the gene ends were 3 bases for V and 6 bases for J; bases not matched to a gene: 12. CDR3 length equals 16 residues. This chain's CDR3 is CASSHQEGGRATEQYF. CDR3 coding DNA: TGTGCCAGCAGCCACCAGGAGGGCGGGAGGGCGACCGAGCAGTACTTC.

The chain carries TRBV7-9 and TRBJ2-4, with D possibly matching TRBD2 (5 bases). Trimming stripped 1 base from V and 0 bases from J, with 7 bases between. Germline V gives CDR1 SEHNR, CDR2 FQNEAQ (reference sequence). The CDR3 contains 15 residues. In DNA form, the CDR3 reads TGTGCCAGCAGCTTAGTAGGACTAGCCAAAAACATTCAGTACTTC. Protein sequence: CASSLVGLAKNIQYF.

V gene TRBV29-1 combines with J gene TRBJ2-1; perhaps TRBD2 as D (6 bases). This CDR3 is built from 16 residues. Germline CDR1 is SQVTM and CDR2 is ANQGSEA. Trimming took off 5 bases at V and 7 bases at J, with 24 bases between the two ends. CDR3 in amino acids: CSVTGPGTGGKNEQFF. CDR3 nucleotide sequence: TGCAGCGTTACCGGACCCGGGACTGGAGGCAAAAATGAGCAGTTCTTC.

This clone is a singleton in its sample. The chain employs TRBV7-3 and TRBJ2-1, with 9 bases fitting TRBD2. The CDR3 length is 19 residues. Trimming cost V 5 bases and J 10 bases; bases outside gene matches: 24. CDR1 is SGHTA and CDR2 is FQGTGA in the germline V gene. This CDR3 reads CASSASGIQEPIPFSEQFF. CDR3 bases: TGTGCCAGCAGCGCTAGCGGGATTCAAGAACCGATCCCTTTTTCAGAGCAGTTCTTC.

J is TRBJ1-1 and V is TRBV6-1, with 10 nucleotides matching TRBD1. Germline V lookup: CDR1 MNHNS, CDR2 SASEGT. The CDR3 runs to 19 residues. Trimming at V came to 5 bases and at J to 3 bases, leaving 18 bases not matched to a gene. CDR3 in DNA: TGTGCCAGCAGTAAAGGATGGACAGGGGGAGCATCGTGGCACACTGAAGCTTTCTTT. As protein: CASSKGWTGGASWHTEAFF.

The V call is TRBV5-1, the J call TRBJ1-4; tentative D call: TRBD1 (5 bases). Germline loops: CDR1 SGHRS, CDR2 YFSETQ. The germline V and J ends were trimmed by 0 bases and 5 bases, with 20 bases remaining between them. This CDR3 region has 18 residues. The CDR3 spells CASSLGTRVGGRNEKLFF. DNA of the CDR3: TGCGCCAGCAGCTTGGGAACCCGTGTGGGGGGGAGAAATGAAAAACTGTTTTTT.

This chain links TRBV5-1 with TRBJ2-3, with 7 bases aligning to TRBD2. This CDR3 region has 17 residues. CDR1 SGHRS and CDR2 YFSETQ come from the germline V gene. V lost 0 bases to trimming and J lost 2 bases; unmatched junction nucleotides: 9. The CDR3 spells CASSLDSGTTYTDTQYF. The DNA for the CDR3 is TGCGCCAGCAGCTTGGACTCCGGGACTACTTACACAGATACGCAGTATTTT.

The chain uses TRBV10-2 and TRBJ1-6; perhaps TRBD1 as D (6 bases). Germline CDR1 WSHSY, CDR2 SAAADI. The CDR3 has 16 amino acids. Trimming removed 4 bases at V and 6 bases at J, with 16 bases between. CDR3 in amino acids: CASSVSAGTPNSPLHF. CDR3 nucleotides: TGCGCCAGCAGTGTTTCCGCCGGGACACCTAATTCACCCCTCCACTTT.

The chain couples TRBV5-1 to TRBJ1-6, with 11 bases identical to TRBD1. The junction had 8 bases not matched to a gene; V was cut back by 5 bases and J by 10 bases. The germline V gene has CDR1 SGHRS and CDR2 YFSETQ. The CDR3 covers 15 residues. CDR3 protein: CASRPGQGARSPLHF. CDR3 sequence (DNA): TGCGCCAGCAGACCCGGACAGGGGGCCAGGTCACCCCTCCACTTT.

V is TRBV29-1 and J is TRBJ2-3; D is possibly TRBD2 (5 bases). Trimming shortened V by 6 bases and J by 4 bases, and 11 bases separated the two germline ends. This CDR3 is built from 12 residues. Germline lookup yields CDR1 SQVTM and CDR2 ANQGSEA. For the CDR3, the DNA is TGCAGCGTCGTACTAGATCCAGATACGCAGTATTTT. Encoded protein: CSVVLDPDTQYF.

The chain couples TRBV15 to TRBJ2-1, with 10 bases lining up with TRBD2. The CDR3 runs 15 residues. The trim removed 1 base at V and 8 bases at J, leaving 5 bases unmatched. The germline gives CDR1 LNHNV, CDR2 YYDKDF (reference sequence). The CDR3 here is CATSRASGSLYEQFF. In DNA form, the CDR3 reads TGTGCCACCAGCAGAGCTAGCGGGAGTCTTTATGAGCAGTTCTTC.

This chain links TRBV4-1 with TRBJ2-7; D perhaps matches TRBD2 (5 bases). Trimming removed 0 bases at V and 2 bases at J, with 14 bases between. From germline, CDR1 is MGHRA and CDR2 YSYEKL. The CDR3 covers 16 residues. The CDR3 DNA follows: TGCGCCAGCAGCCAAGATCCCGGGAACCCTACCTACGAGCAGTACTTC. Encoded protein: CASSQDPGNPTYEQYF.

V and J are TRBV6-6 and TRBJ2-1; TRBD2 might be the D (6 bases). The V gene's germline CDR1 is MNHNY and CDR2 SVGAGI (reference sequence). CDR3 length: 16 amino acids. V was shortened by 0 bases and J by 6 bases, with 15 bases between the two germline ends. CDR3 residues: CASSYSSGVGFNEQFF. CDR3 nucleotides: TGTGCCAGCAGTTACTCTTCGGGAGTGGGTTTCAATGAGCAGTTCTTC.

This clone was seen a single time. The J gene is TRBJ2-1, the V gene TRBV7-8; the match to TRBD2 covers 8 bases. This CDR3 is built from 14 residues. Trimming at V came to 5 bases and at J to 8 bases, leaving 8 bases not matched to a gene. Germline CDR1 SGHVS, CDR2 FQNEAQ. The CDR3 loop reads CASSLGTRGDEQFF. The CDR3 DNA is TGTGCCAGCAGCCTGGGGACGCGGGGGGATGAGCAGTTCTTC.

This clone was seen more than once but under ten times. The rearrangement joins TRBV7-9 to TRBJ2-7; D possibly corresponds to TRBD1 (6 bases). Germline V gene lookup returns CDR1 SEHNR and CDR2 FQNEAQ (reference sequence). V shed 4 bases and J shed 6 bases, with 10 bases lying between them. CDR3 size: 12 residues. The CDR3 sequence is CASSSDSPEQYF. CDR3 nucleotides: TGTGCCAGCAGCTCGGACAGCCCCGAGCAGTACTTC.

The CDR3 region is CASSVEGQGLNEQFF. CDR3 bases: TGTGCCAGCAGCGTAGAGGGACAGGGCCTCAATGAGCAGTTCTTC. The rearrangement joins TRBV9 to TRBJ2-1; TRBD1 matches at 9 bases. V dropped 0 bases and J dropped 6; count of bases not matched to a gene: 4. Germline V CDR1 and CDR2: SGDLS, YYNGEE. The CDR3 loop spans 15 amino acids.

The chain uses TRBV18 and TRBJ1-1, with D unresolved. CDR1 KGHSH and CDR2 LQKENI come from the germline V gene. The V and J ends lost 11 bases and 4 bases respectively, with 14 bases between them. The CDR3 runs to 12 residues. CDR3 coding DNA: TGTGCCCTCGGGCGGGCGGGCACTGAAGCTTTCTTT. Amino acid sequence: CALGRAGTEAFF.

The chain joins TRBV5-5 to TRBJ2-7, with D possibly TRBD1 on 5 matching bases. This CDR3 contains 14 residues. V lost 2 bases, J lost 0 bases, and 9 bases lay in between. In germline, CDR1 is SGHKS, CDR2 YYEKEE (reference sequence). The CDR3 loop reads CASSFQGSSYEQYF. CDR3 bases: TGTGCCAGCAGCTTTCAGGGTTCCTCCTACGAGCAGTACTTC.

The genes are TRBV5-1 and TRBJ2-1; tentatively, D is TRBD2 (7 bases). The V end was cut by 3 bases, the J end by 3 bases, with 19 bases between. Per germline, CDR1 SGHRS and CDR2 YFSETQ. The CDR3 is 17 amino acids. The CDR3 region has the DNA TGCGCCAGCAGCTCCCTCTGGGGGGCGGGAGTCTACAATGAGCAGTTCTTC. Translation gives CASSSLWGAGVYNEQFF.